Following are 24 T cell receptor beta chains from one sample sequenced in a study of blood T cells in healthy people across ages (dated by TCRdb to between 2014 and 2017). Libraries were prepared through 5' RACE. Sequencing was performed on an Illumina HiSeq 2500. A second PCR of about 6 to 12 cycles was run with a J-beta primer mix and a sample-barcoded 5' primer. The raw public reads went through TCRdb reprocessing: fastp at Q25, MiXCR clone calling, in-frame beta chains kept. Here each entry gathers all rows of one CDR3 protein and keeps the most common genes and DNA. For this sample there are 700,000 or so distinct CDR3 sequences; 35% to 50% appear just once. About 32% of the sample is taken by the ten largest. Sequencing was performed on blood. All receptors come from a man at least 80 years old in good health.

This clonotype was seen repeatedly, ten times or more. The junction and the germline gene differ at one end; a read error may be behind it. The gene calls are TRBV7-2 and TRBJ2-1, with 9 bases identical to TRBD1. CDR1 and CDR2 (germline): SGHTA, FQGNSA. This CDR3 is 15 amino acids long. This CDR3 reads CASSLGTGRYNEQFF. CDR3 nucleotides: TGCGCCAGCAGCCTGGGGACAGGGCGGTACAATGAGCAGTTCTTC.

This clonotype was recorded many times. The J gene is TRBJ2-5, the V gene TRBV29-1, with 7 positions matching TRBD2. Trimming at V came to 5 bases and at J to 3 bases, leaving 6 bases not matched to a gene. The CDR3 runs to 13 residues. Germline CDR1 SQVTM, CDR2 ANQGSEA. The CDR3 DNA sequence: TGCAGCGTTCGATGGGGGGGGGAAGAGACCCAGTACTTC. Translating it yields CSVRWGGEETQYF. The full variable domain, in which reference TRBV29-1 and TRBJ2-5 provide the parts outside the CDR3, is SAVISQKPSRDICQRGTSLTIQCQVDSQVTMMFWYRQQPGQSLTLIATANQGSEATYESGFVIDKFPISRPNLTFSTLTVSNMSPEDSSIYLCSVRWGGEETQYFGPGTRLLVL.

V gene TRBV4-3 combines with J gene TRBJ1-1; D unclear. The length of the CDR3 is 14 residues. Trimming removed 0 bases from V and 11 bases from J, with 16 bases in between. CDR1 and CDR2 (germline): LGHNA, YSLEER. Written as DNA, the CDR3 is TGCGCCAGCAGCCAAGATCCAGCCACGGTGAAGGCTTTCTTT. Translated, it gives CASSQDPATVKAFF.

The chain links TRBV28 to TRBJ2-5; 8 positions agree with TRBD1. The CDR3 has 15 amino acids. The V gene end was trimmed by 5 bases and the J gene end by 11 bases; junction bases not matched to a gene: 16. Germline CDR1 is MDHEN and CDR2 is SYDVKM. In DNA form, the CDR3 reads TGTGCCAGCAGTCCGACAGGGGTGGTGGGCAATGAGCAGTACTTC. Translated, it gives CASSPTGVVGNEQYF.

This clonotype showed up many times. This chain connects TRBV29-1 to TRBJ2-3, with 8 bases identical to TRBD1. V lost 6 bases to trimming and J lost 6 bases; unmatched junction nucleotides: 17. Germline V gene lookup returns CDR1 SQVTM and CDR2 ANQGSEA. The CDR3 runs to 16 residues. CDR3 DNA: TGCAGCGTGTGCTTGCAGGGGGCAGGGGGTAGGGATACGCAGTATTTT. Its protein is CSVCLQGAGGRDTQYF.

This sequence joins TRBV5-1 and TRBJ1-1; D may be TRBD1 (5 bases). V was clipped by 0 bases and J by 5 bases, with 11 bases between them. CDR3 size: 14 residues. Germline CDR1 is SGHRS and CDR2 is YFSETQ. The CDR3 DNA is TGCGCCAGCAGCTTGGCAGGGAGCCGAACTGAAGCTTTCTTT. Protein: CASSLAGSRTEAFF.

This sequence joins TRBV20-1 and TRBJ1-4; TRBD1 is a possible D gene (5 bases). CDR3 length equals 15 residues. V lost 1 base, J lost 13 bases, and 22 bases lay in between. CDR1 and CDR2 (germline): DFQATT, SNEGSKA (reference sequence). CDR3 in DNA: TGCAGTGCTAGAGCGGTGGTCGTTACCACTGGGGCACTGTTTTTT. This codes for CSARAVVVTTGALFF.

This clonotype was seen repeatedly, ten times or more. This chain connects TRBV28 to TRBJ2-7; 8 nucleotides align to TRBD2. Germline V CDR1 and CDR2: MDHEN, SYDVKM. The CDR3 totals 15 residues. Unmatched junction bases numbered 6, after V lost 4 bases and J lost 1 base. The CDR3 sequence: CASSYGGGGSYEQYF. The CDR3 nucleotides read TGTGCCAGCAGTTATGGGGGCGGGGGGTCCTACGAGCAGTACTTC.

The chain has TRBV7-2 and TRBJ2-7; 9 nucleotides match TRBD2. CDR3 length equals 17 residues. Germline V gene data show CDR1 as SGHTA and CDR2 as FQGNSA. J was trimmed by 5 bases and V by 1 base; bases with no gene match: 12. CDR3 loop: CASSLVAGGAGGDEQYF. For the CDR3, the DNA is TGTGCCAGCAGCTTAGTAGCGGGTGGAGCGGGAGGCGACGAGCAGTACTTC.

V and J are TRBV27 and TRBJ2-7, with D unclear. The CDR3 extends over 12 amino acids. V shed 5 bases and J shed 3 bases, with 8 bases lying between them. The germline V gene has CDR1 MNHEY and CDR2 SMNVEV (reference sequence). CDR3 amino acids: CASSAGGYEQYF. For the CDR3, the DNA is TGTGCCAGCAGTGCTGGCGGCTACGAGCAGTACTTC.

This clonotype was found many times. The chain links TRBV27 to TRBJ2-7; 9 positions agree with TRBD2. J gave up 6 bases and V 8 bases, and 14 bases lay outside the gene matches. The CDR3 loop spans 15 amino acids. The germline V gene has CDR1 MNHEY and CDR2 SMNVEV (reference sequence). The CDR3 region has the DNA TGTGCCAGCCGACAGGGAACATTGACTAGCGGCGAGCAGTACTTC. The encoded protein is CASRQGTLTSGEQYF.

This chain links TRBV12-3 or TRBV12-4 with TRBJ2-3; no clear D gene. Trimming shortened V by 3 bases and J by 1 base, and 8 bases separated the two germline ends. This CDR3 has 14 residues. CDR3 protein: CASSFMSGTDTQYF. In DNA form, the CDR3 reads TGTGCCAGCAGTTTCATGTCGGGCACAGATACGCAGTATTTT.

This clonotype was detected many times. V gene TRBV7-3 combines with J gene TRBJ2-5, with 13 bases identical to TRBD2. The V segment lost 5 bases and the J segment 5 bases; nucleotides outside the gene matches: 8. Germline CDR1 is SGHTA and CDR2 is FQGTGA. The CDR3 is 16 residues long. CDR3 sequence reads: CASSAGLAGVGETQYF. DNA for the CDR3: TGTGCCAGCAGCGCCGGACTAGCGGGAGTCGGGGAGACCCAGTACTTC.

DNA for the CDR3: TGTGCCAGCAGTTACTCCGGGACAGAATACGAGCAGTACTTC. This translates into CASSYSGTEYEQYF. This sequence joins TRBV6-6 and TRBJ2-7; 7 bases agree with TRBD1. Germline V gene data show CDR1 as MNHNY and CDR2 as SVGAGI (reference sequence). V trimming: 0 bases; J trimming: 4 bases; junction bases outside the gene matches: 3. The CDR3 totals 14 residues.

V usage is TRBV10-3 and J usage is TRBJ2-7, with TRBD1 matching over 8 bases. In germline, CDR1 is ENHRY, CDR2 SYGVKD. The trim removed 10 bases at V and 3 bases at J, leaving 20 bases unmatched. The CDR3 is made up of 17 amino acids. This chain's CDR3 is CATSWTGTGEGDYEQYF. CDR3 DNA sequence: TGTGCCACCTCCTGGACAGGGACGGGAGAAGGAGACTACGAGCAGTACTTC.

The chain is built from TRBV5-8 and TRBJ1-4, with D hard to call. This CDR3 region has 14 residues. Trimming shortened V by 2 bases and J by 6 bases, and 11 bases separated the two germline ends. Germline V CDR1 and CDR2: SGHTS, YDEGEE. This CDR3 is CASSFLGLDEKLFF. For the CDR3, the DNA is TGTGCCAGCAGCTTCCTCGGACTGGATGAAAAACTGTTTTTT.

The chain combines TRBV28 with TRBJ2-1; D not resolved. Germline CDR1 and CDR2: MDHEN and SYDVKM. V was trimmed by 9 bases and J by 5 bases, leaving 5 bases between them. The CDR3 runs to 10 residues. The CDR3 sequence: CARVHNEQFF. The CDR3 coding sequence is TGTGCCAGAGTCCACAATGAGCAGTTCTTC.

This clonotype was picked up a small number of times. The V gene is TRBV7-3, the J gene TRBJ2-1; TRBD2 matches at 8 bases. CDR3 length equals 15 residues. Germline CDR1 SGHTA, CDR2 FQGTGA. Germline trimming cut 1 base from V and 2 bases from J; bases unmatched to any gene: 1. The CDR3 DNA reads as TGTGCCAGCAGCTTAATTAGCGGGACCTACAATGAGCAGTTCTTC. It specifies CASSLISGTYNEQFF.

Comments on this clonotype: A much larger clone sits a single nucleotide away, making a read error possible. The chain combines TRBV20-1 with TRBJ2-1, with 7 bases that match TRBD1. The J call is uncertain, as TRBJ2-7 better fits the DNA end. Germline V gene sequence: CDR1 DFQATT, CDR2 SNEGSKA (reference sequence). The CDR3 runs 14 residues. The CDR3 coding sequence is TGCAGTGCCACCGACAGGGCCGAATACAATGAGCAGTACTTC. Translation: CSATDRAEYNEQYF.

V usage is TRBV5-1 and J usage is TRBJ2-1, with 11 bases identical to TRBD1. This CDR3 has 15 residues. Germline CDR1 reads SGHRS; CDR2 reads YFSETQ. J lost 8 bases, V lost 1 base, and 5 bases had no gene match. The CDR3 DNA sequence: TGCGCCAGCAGCTTGTTAGGACAGGGGGCGGATGAGCAGTTCTTC. It yields the protein CASSLLGQGADEQFF.

As for this clonotype: The junction and the germline gene differ at one end; a read error may be behind it. The chain carries TRBV7-2 and TRBJ1-2; D uncertain. The CDR3 extends over 12 amino acids. Germline lookup yields CDR1 SGHTA and CDR2 FQGNSA. CDR3 loop: CANSVDPYGYTF. The CDR3 DNA reads TGTGCCAACAGCGTAGATCCCTATGGCTACACCTTC.

This clonotype occurred a few times. This sequence joins TRBV28 and TRBJ1-5; perhaps TRBD1 as D (5 bases). Germline CDR1 and CDR2: MDHEN and SYDVKM. This CDR3 contains 14 residues. Trimming took 7 bases from V and 7 from J, leaving 17 bases between them. The CDR3 reads CASNIGGVRQPQHF. The CDR3 DNA sequence: TGTGCCAGCAACATAGGAGGGGTTCGGCAGCCCCAGCATTTT.

The V and J genes are TRBV6-1 and TRBJ2-7, with 7 bases aligning to TRBD2. The junction had 19 bases not matched to a gene; V was cut back by 7 bases and J by 4 bases. The CDR3 is 17 amino acids. CDR1 and CDR2 (germline): MNHNS, SASEGT. The CDR3 DNA is TGTGCCAGCATGGAGGGGAGAGCGGGACCTCGGATTTACGAGCAGTACTTC. This gives the protein CASMEGRAGPRIYEQYF.

The chain couples TRBV3-1 to TRBJ2-5, with 9 bases that match TRBD2. V lost 6 bases and J lost 5; bases outside the gene matches: 10. The CDR3 extends over 15 amino acids. Per the germline V gene, CDR1 is LGHDT and CDR2 is YNNKEL (reference sequence). CDR3 nucleotide sequence: TGTGCCAGCAGGCTAAAGGGACTAGCAACGGAGACCCAGTACTTC. This encodes CASRLKGLATETQYF.